Below, 22 T cell receptor beta chains from the same sample are listed, as sequenced in a study of blood T cell repertoires in COVID-19 (dated by TCRdb to 2020 to 2022). The library relied on the immunoSEQ multiplex PCR assay. The clones in this table, taken by TCRdb from immuneACCESS, are in-frame only. Not every clone is retained; where verified, under half of the shortfall comes from an unresolved V gene, and the cause of the rest is unknown. In all, the sample holds some 250,000 clones, and approximately 90% of those were seen once. The top ten clonotypes cover roughly 10% of the sample. Sequences were obtained from PBMCs or T cells enriched from blood (not recorded which). The source is a man aged 35-49 years who had recovered from COVID-19.

This clone showed up just once. CDR3 coding DNA: TGTGCCAGCAGTTCGGGTCAAGAGACCCAGTACTTC. Protein product: CASSSGQETQYF. The chain recombines TRBV27 with TRBJ2-5, with D uncertain. Germline V gene sequence: CDR1 MNHEY, CDR2 SMNVEV (reference sequence). The V end was cut by 4 bases, the J end by 2 bases, with 5 bases between. This CDR3 is 12 amino acids long.

V usage is TRBV30 and J usage is TRBJ2-5; perhaps TRBD2 as D (5 bases). This CDR3 comprises 13 residues. The V gene's germline CDR1 is GTSNPN and CDR2 SVGIG (reference sequence). Between the trimmed V and J ends, which lost 2 bases and 1 base, there was a span of 8 bases. Here the CDR3 DNA reads TGTGCCTGGAGTCCGGACTTCCAAGAGACCCAGTACTTC. Translating it yields CAWSPDFQETQYF.

V gene TRBV19 combines with J gene TRBJ1-2; 7 nucleotides line up with TRBD1. The CDR3 runs to 12 residues. In germline, CDR1 is LNHDA, CDR2 SQIVND (reference sequence). The V segment lost 6 bases and the J segment 4 bases; nucleotides outside the gene matches: 2. DNA of the CDR3: TGTGCCAGTAGCAGACAGGGCTATGGCTACACCTTC. It codes for CASSRQGYGYTF.

Only a few counts were recorded for this clone. Here the CDR3 reads CASWSLEGSYQPQHF. DNA for the CDR3: TGTGCCAGCTGGAGTTTGGAAGGATCCTATCAGCCCCAGCATTTT. This chain links TRBV28 with TRBJ1-5; D not resolved. Trimming pared 8 bases from V and 5 bases from J, leaving 19 bases between. This CDR3 is built from 15 residues. Germline assignment: CDR1 MDHEN and CDR2 SYDVKM.

The sample holds one count of this clone. V and J are TRBV14 and TRBJ2-1, with TRBD1 matching 9 bases. This CDR3 spans 16 amino acids. The V and J ends lost 3 bases and 0 bases, in that order; junction bases with no gene match: 3. CDR1 is SGHDN, CDR2 FVKESK, per germline. The CDR3 DNA is TGTGCCAGCAGCCACCTGGACAGGGGCTCCTACAATGAGCAGTTCTTC. Translation: CASSHLDRGSYNEQFF.

This chain uses TRBV19 with TRBJ1-5, with 7 bases fitting TRBD1. Germline assignment: CDR1 LNHDA and CDR2 SQIVND (reference sequence). The V gene end was trimmed by 4 bases and the J gene end by 6 bases; junction bases not matched to a gene: 21. This CDR3 spans 19 amino acids. The CDR3 region is CASSRRQGSVGGLGQPQHF. CDR3 nucleotides: TGTGCCAGTAGTAGACGACAGGGCTCTGTAGGAGGTTTGGGTCAGCCCCAGCATTTT.

This chain joins TRBV30 and TRBJ1-3, with D tentatively TRBD1 (6 bases). V lost 7 bases to trimming and J lost 0 bases, with 16 bases between them. CDR1 GTSNPN and CDR2 SVGIG come from the germline V gene (reference sequence). This CDR3 comprises 15 residues. The CDR3 DNA follows: TGTGCCTCCCGTGACAGGAAACCCTCTGGAAACACCATATATTTT. This translates into CASRDRKPSGNTIYF.

The rearrangement uses TRBV2 and TRBJ2-5; the match to TRBD2 covers 7 bases. Germline lookup yields CDR1 SNHLY and CDR2 FYNNEI. V shed 6 bases, J shed 2 bases, and the junction held 9 bases outside the gene matches. The CDR3 spans 15 residues. CDR3 DNA sequence: TGTGCCAGCAGCAAAAAGCGGGGAGAGCAAGAGACCCAGTACTTC. This translates into CASSKKRGEQETQYF. The full variable domain, rest sourced from reference TRBV2 and TRBJ2-5, is EPEVTQTPSHQVTQMGQEVILRCVPISNHLYFYWYRQILGQKVEFLVSFYNNEISEKSEIFDDQFSVERPDGSNFTLKIRSTKLEDSAMYFCASSKKRGEQETQYFGPGTRLLVL.

The chain recombines TRBV5-1 with TRBJ2-7; the D gene is possibly TRBD1 (7 bases). Germline V gene data show CDR1 as SGHRS and CDR2 as YFSETQ. The CDR3 runs to 15 residues. V was trimmed by 4 bases and J by 4 bases, leaving 18 bases between them. The CDR3 is CASSQGGAGTYEQYF. The CDR3 nucleotides are TGCGCCAGCAGCCAAGGGGGCGCAGGGACTTACGAGCAGTACTTC.

The chain uses TRBV4-1 and TRBJ2-5, with D possibly being TRBD1 (6 bases). The CDR3 contains 16 residues. CDR1 MGHRA and CDR2 YSYEKL come from the germline V gene. V was trimmed by 5 bases and J by 1 base, leaving 17 bases between them. This CDR3 is CASSEGVGPSQETQYF. CDR3 in DNA: TGCGCCAGCAGCGAGGGGGTAGGACCGAGCCAAGAGACCCAGTACTTC.

This rearrangement joins TRBV5-6 to TRBJ1-1; TRBD1 might be the D (5 bases). Deletions cut 2 bases from V and 1 base from J, with 15 bases between. This CDR3 has 16 amino acids. The germline V gene has CDR1 SGHDT and CDR2 YYEEEE. DNA for the CDR3: TGTGCCAGCAGCTTTAGTGTAGGGCAGGGGAACACTGAAGCTTTCTTT. This sequence encodes CASSFSVGQGNTEAFF.

The chain couples TRBV18 to TRBJ2-5; weak D call: TRBD1 (5 bases). V lost 0 bases and J 2 bases, leaving 16 bases between the germline ends. Germline V lookup: CDR1 KGHSH, CDR2 LQKENI. The CDR3 is 17 amino acids. The CDR3 nucleotides read TGTGCCAGCTCACCACCGGGGAAGTTGGCAGGGCAAGAGACCCAGTACTTC. Amino acid sequence: CASSPPGKLAGQETQYF.

The J gene is TRBJ2-6, the V gene TRBV7-2, with TRBD1 matching 9 bases. The CDR3 has 17 amino acids. V shed 6 bases, J shed 0 bases, and the junction held 6 bases outside the gene matches. In germline, CDR1 is SGHTA, CDR2 FQGNSA. The CDR3 region has the DNA TGTGCCAGCAGACCGGGACAGGGTTTCTCTGGGGCCAACGTCCTGACTTTC. Its translation is CASRPGQGFSGANVLTF.

The V gene is TRBV7-9, the J gene TRBJ2-2, with 11 bases lining up with TRBD1. V lost 4 bases and J lost 7; bases outside the gene matches: 2. From germline, CDR1 is SEHNR and CDR2 FQNEAQ (reference sequence). The CDR3 is 14 residues long. CDR3 loop: CASSWTGGIGELFF. The CDR3 DNA sequence: TGTGCCAGCAGCTGGACAGGGGGCATCGGGGAGCTGTTTTTT.

In regard to this clone: The sample holds other DNA sequences that translate to the same CDR3. The chain combines TRBV27 with TRBJ1-5; no clear D. V was shortened by 5 bases and J by 4 bases, with 6 bases between the two germline ends. The CDR3 is made up of 12 amino acids. Germline CDR1 reads MNHEY; CDR2 reads SMNVEV (reference sequence). Written as DNA, the CDR3 is TGTGCCAGCAGTCCCCTAAATCAGCCCCAGCATTTT. This codes for CASSPLNQPQHF.

This clone has only a few counts. The V call is TRBV12-5, the J call TRBJ2-7, with a possible D match to TRBD1 (6 bases). The CDR3 totals 16 residues. Germline V CDR1 and CDR2: LGHNT, FRNRAP. V dropped 0 bases and J dropped 5 bases, with 17 bases sitting between them. The CDR3 is CASGLVLGQLGDEQYF. The CDR3 nucleotides read TGTGCTAGTGGTTTGGTACTTGGACAGTTGGGGGACGAGCAGTACTTC.

The rearrangement joins TRBV12-5 to TRBJ2-7, with D possibly TRBD1 on 6 matching bases. Germline V gene lookup returns CDR1 LGHNT and CDR2 FRNRAP. The CDR3 is 14 amino acids. V lost 5 bases and J 2 bases, leaving 13 bases between the germline ends. The CDR3 nucleotides read TGTGCTAGTGGTAAAGGGGGAGAACCCTACGAGCAGTACTTC. Its protein is CASGKGGEPYEQYF.

This sequence joins TRBV2 and TRBJ2-3; tentative D call: TRBD2 (6 bases). The CDR3 loop spans 15 amino acids. The ends were cut back, 8 bases at V and 0 bases at J, with 15 bases in the middle. The germline V gene encodes CDR1 SNHLY and CDR2 FYNNEI. The CDR3: CASSLGGASTDTQYF. The CDR3 region has the DNA TGTGCCAGCTCCCTAGGCGGGGCCAGCACAGATACGCAGTATTTT. The entire variable domain, with the rest obtained from reference TRBV2 and TRBJ2-3, is as follows: EPEVTQTPSHQVTQMGQEVILRCVPISNHLYFYWYRQILGQKVEFLVSFYNNEISEKSEIFDDQFSVERPDGSNFTLKIRSTKLEDSAMYFCASSLGGASTDTQYFGPGTRLTVL.

The V and J genes are TRBV5-4 and TRBJ1-1; D gene uncertain. CDR1 is SGHNT and CDR2 is YYREEE in the germline V gene (reference sequence). The CDR3 extends over 12 amino acids. V shed 3 bases and J shed 4 bases, with 7 bases lying between them. CDR3 sequence reads: CASSSYGTEAFF. The CDR3 nucleotides are TGTGCCAGCAGCTCCTACGGCACTGAAGCTTTCTTT.

This clone is a singleton in its sample. The CDR3 DNA sequence: TGTGCCAGCAGCTCCCTCCGGCGTGGACAGGGGAATCAGCCCCAGCATTTT. Protein product: CASSSLRRGQGNQPQHF. The chain is built from TRBV5-6 and TRBJ1-5; TRBD1 matches at 9 bases. This CDR3 contains 17 residues. Germline assignment: CDR1 SGHDT and CDR2 YYEEEE. V dropped 3 bases and J dropped 4; count of bases not matched to a gene: 11.

This sequence joins TRBV3-1 (or the pseudogene TRBV3-2) and TRBJ2-2; the match to TRBD1 covers 8 bases. V dropped 4 bases and J dropped 6; count of bases not matched to a gene: 10. The CDR3 runs 16 residues. Germline assignment: CDR1 LGHDT and CDR2 YNNKEL (reference sequence). CDR3 DNA sequence: TGTGCCAGCAGCCGAGGACAGGGTTCGGGAGCCGGGGAGCTGTTTTTT. Protein: CASSRGQGSGAGELFF.

This chain links TRBV6-5 with TRBJ2-7, with 12 bases fitting TRBD2. Germline V gene lookup returns CDR1 MNHEY and CDR2 SVGAGI. J was trimmed by 3 bases and V by 6 bases; bases with no gene match: 6. The CDR3 covers 15 residues. The CDR3 DNA follows: TGTGCCAGCAGCCGGCCGGGACTAGCGGGCTACGAGCAGTACTTC. Protein sequence: CASSRPGLAGYEQYF.